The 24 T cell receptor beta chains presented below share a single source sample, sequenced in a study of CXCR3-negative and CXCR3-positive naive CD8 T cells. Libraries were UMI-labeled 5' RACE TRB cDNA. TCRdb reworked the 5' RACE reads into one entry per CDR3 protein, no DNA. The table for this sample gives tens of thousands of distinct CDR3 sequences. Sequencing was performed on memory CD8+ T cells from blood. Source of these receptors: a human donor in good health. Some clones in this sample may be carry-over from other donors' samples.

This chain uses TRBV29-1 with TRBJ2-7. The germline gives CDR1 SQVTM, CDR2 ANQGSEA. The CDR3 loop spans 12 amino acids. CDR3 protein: CSVEETTYEQYF.

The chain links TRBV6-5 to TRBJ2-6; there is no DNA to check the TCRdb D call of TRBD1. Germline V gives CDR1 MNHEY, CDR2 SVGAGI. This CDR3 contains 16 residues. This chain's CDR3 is CASSYSGGGGANVLTF.

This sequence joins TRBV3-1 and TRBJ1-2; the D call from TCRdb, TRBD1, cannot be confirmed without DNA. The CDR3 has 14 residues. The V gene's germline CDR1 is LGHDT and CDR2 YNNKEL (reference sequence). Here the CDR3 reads CASSQRGTNYGYTF.

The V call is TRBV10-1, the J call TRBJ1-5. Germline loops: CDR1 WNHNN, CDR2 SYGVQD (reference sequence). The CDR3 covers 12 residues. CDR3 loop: CASRDMDQPQHF.

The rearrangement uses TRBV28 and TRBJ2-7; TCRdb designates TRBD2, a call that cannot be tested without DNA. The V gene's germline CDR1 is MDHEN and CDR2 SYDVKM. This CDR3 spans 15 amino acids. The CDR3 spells CASSFRRDSGYEQYF. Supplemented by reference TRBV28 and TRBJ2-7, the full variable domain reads DVKVTQSSRYLVKRTGEKVFLECVQDMDHENMFWYRQDPGLGLRLIYFSYDVKMKEKGDIPEGYSVSREKKERFSLILESASTNQTSMYLCASSFRRDSGYEQYFGPGTRLTVT.

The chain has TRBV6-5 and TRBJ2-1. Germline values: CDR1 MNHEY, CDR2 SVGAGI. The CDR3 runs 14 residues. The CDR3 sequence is CASSYSETAVEQFF.

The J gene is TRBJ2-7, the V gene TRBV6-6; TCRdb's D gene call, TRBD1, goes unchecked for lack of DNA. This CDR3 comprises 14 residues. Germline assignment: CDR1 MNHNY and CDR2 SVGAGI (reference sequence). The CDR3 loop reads CASSPRDRGGEQYF.

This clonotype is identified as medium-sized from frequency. CDR3 sequence reads: CASSLAPSGGSVDNEQFF. The V call is TRBV7-8, the J call TRBJ2-1; there is no DNA to check the TCRdb D call of TRBD2. The germline gives CDR1 SGHVS, CDR2 FQNEAQ. This CDR3 has 18 residues.

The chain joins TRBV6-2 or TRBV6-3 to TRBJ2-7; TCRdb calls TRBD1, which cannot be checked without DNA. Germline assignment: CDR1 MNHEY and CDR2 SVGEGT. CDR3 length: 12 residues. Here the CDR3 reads CASSYNGGEQYF.

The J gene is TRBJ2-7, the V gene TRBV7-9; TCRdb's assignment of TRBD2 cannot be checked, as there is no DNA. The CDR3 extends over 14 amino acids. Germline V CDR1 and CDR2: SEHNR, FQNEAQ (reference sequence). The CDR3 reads CASSLALAGAEQYF.

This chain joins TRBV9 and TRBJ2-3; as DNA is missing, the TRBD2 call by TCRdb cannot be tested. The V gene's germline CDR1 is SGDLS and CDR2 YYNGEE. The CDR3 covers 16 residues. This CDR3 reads CASSGLAGADTDTQYF.

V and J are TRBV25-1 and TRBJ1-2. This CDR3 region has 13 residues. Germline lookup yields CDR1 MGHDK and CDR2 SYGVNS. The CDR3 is CASGGVEKYGYTF.

The CDR3 loop reads CASSQDAGSFYEQYF. This chain links TRBV4-3 with TRBJ2-7. CDR1 and CDR2 from the germline V gene are LGHNA and YSLEER. The CDR3 has 15 amino acids.

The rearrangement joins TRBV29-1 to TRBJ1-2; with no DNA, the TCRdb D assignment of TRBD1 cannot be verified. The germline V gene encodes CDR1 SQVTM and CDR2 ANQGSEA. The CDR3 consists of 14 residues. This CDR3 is CSVEAAGGIYGYTF.

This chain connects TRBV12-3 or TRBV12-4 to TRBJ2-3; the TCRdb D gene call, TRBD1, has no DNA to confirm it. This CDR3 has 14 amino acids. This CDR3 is CASTDDRGTDTQYF.

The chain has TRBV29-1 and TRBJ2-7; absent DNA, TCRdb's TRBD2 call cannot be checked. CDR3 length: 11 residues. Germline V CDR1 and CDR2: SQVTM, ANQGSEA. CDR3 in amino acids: CSVRGIIEQYF.

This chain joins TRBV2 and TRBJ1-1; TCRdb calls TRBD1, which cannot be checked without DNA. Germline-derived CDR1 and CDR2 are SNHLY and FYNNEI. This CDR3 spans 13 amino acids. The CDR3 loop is CALGGQGSLKAFF.

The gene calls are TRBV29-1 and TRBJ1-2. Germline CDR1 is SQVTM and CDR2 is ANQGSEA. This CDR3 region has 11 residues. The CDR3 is CSVPWTAGYTF.

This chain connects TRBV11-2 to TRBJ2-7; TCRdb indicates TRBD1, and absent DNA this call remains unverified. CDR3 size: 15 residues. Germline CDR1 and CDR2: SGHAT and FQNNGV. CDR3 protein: CASSTPAGTSYEQYF. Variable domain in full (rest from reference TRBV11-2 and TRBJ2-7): EAGVAQSPRYKIIEKRQSVAFWCNPISGHATLYWYQQILGQGPKLLIQFQNNGVVDDSQLPKDRFSAERLKGVDSTLKIQPAKLEDSAVYLCASSTPAGTSYEQYFGPGTRLTVT.

The CDR3: CASRLLWGDMNTEAFF. The V gene is TRBV6-2 or TRBV6-3, the J gene TRBJ1-1. CDR3 length: 16 residues. The germline CDR1 and CDR2 sequences are MNHEY and SVGEGT.

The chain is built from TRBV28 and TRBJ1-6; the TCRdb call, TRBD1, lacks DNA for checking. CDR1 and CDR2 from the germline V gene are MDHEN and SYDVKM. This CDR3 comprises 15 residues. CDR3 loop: CASSLSGEGSSPLHF.

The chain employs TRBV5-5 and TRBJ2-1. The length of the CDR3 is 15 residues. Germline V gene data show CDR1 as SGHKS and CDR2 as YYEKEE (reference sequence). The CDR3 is CASSTDGSSYNEQFF.

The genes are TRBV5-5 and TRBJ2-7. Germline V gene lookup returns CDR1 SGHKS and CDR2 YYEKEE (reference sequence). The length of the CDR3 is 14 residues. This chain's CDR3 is CASSLEDSSYEQYF. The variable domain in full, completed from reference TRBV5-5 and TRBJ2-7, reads DAGVTQSPTHLIKTRGQQVTLRCSPISGHKSVSWYQQVLGQGPQFIFQYYEKEERGRGNFPDRFSARQFPNYSSELNVNALLLGDSALYLCASSLEDSSYEQYFGPGTRLTVT.

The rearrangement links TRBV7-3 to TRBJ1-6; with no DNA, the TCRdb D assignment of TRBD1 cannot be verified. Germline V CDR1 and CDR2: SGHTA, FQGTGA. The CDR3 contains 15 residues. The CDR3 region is CASSSTGTGTSPLHF.